These 15 T cell receptor beta chains came from one sample sequenced in a study of prognosis after radiotherapy for stage I lung cancer. Two-round multiplex PCR on genomic DNA was the method by which TCR beta CDR3 was amplified. Specific primers for each TRBV and TRBJ gene were what first-round PCR used. In TCRdb, the multiplex PCR reads were re-called with MiXCR into one record per CDR3 protein. The sample lists about 31,000 distinct CDR3 sequences, about 39% occurring once. This sample comprised PBMCs, obtained before or after stereotactic body radiation therapy (not recorded which). Receptors originate from a donor over 45 with non-small cell lung cancer.

This clonotype was seen a single time. The rearrangement links TRBV30 to TRBJ1-5, with no clear D. CDR1 is GTSNPN and CDR2 is SVGIG in the germline V gene (reference sequence). The CDR3 sequence is 14 residues long. V lost 1 base and J 0 bases, leaving 7 bases between the germline ends. CDR3 DNA: TGTGCCTGGAGTGGGTTTGGTAGCAATCAGCCCCAGCATTTT. Encoded protein: CAWSGFGSNQPQHF.

This clonotype was seen at least ten times. V is TRBV6-1 and J is TRBJ1-4; 7 bases are shared with TRBD1. V lost 6 bases to trimming and J lost 8 bases; unmatched junction nucleotides: 9. This CDR3 has 14 residues. Germline V gene data show CDR1 as MNHNS and CDR2 as SASEGT. The CDR3, as DNA: TGTGCCAGCAGGGAACAGGGGTTCGACGAAAAACTGTTTTTT. As protein: CASREQGFDEKLFF.

Relative to its sample, this clonotype is medium-sized. The chain has TRBV27 and TRBJ1-5, with D unclear. The germline CDR1 and CDR2 sequences are MNHEY and SMNVEV (reference sequence). Trimming pared 3 bases from V and 1 base from J, leaving 7 bases between. CDR3 length: 14 amino acids. The CDR3 DNA reads as TGTGCCAGCAGTTTGGAGGGCAGCAATCAGCCCCAGCATTTT. It codes for CASSLEGSNQPQHF.

CDR3 region: CASSFESAGSEQYF. Written as DNA, the CDR3 is TGCGCCAGCAGCTTTGAGTCGGCGGGGAGTGAGCAGTACTTC. This chain connects TRBV5-1 to TRBJ2-7, with D possibly being TRBD2 (6 bases). The germline V and J ends were trimmed by 2 bases and 7 bases, with 16 bases remaining between them. Germline CDR1 SGHRS, CDR2 YFSETQ. This CDR3 has 14 amino acids.

This clonotype was picked up many times. This chain connects TRBV7-9 to TRBJ2-7; D is ambiguous. V gave up 5 bases and J gave up 0 bases, with 2 bases separating them. Germline V gene data show CDR1 as SEHNR and CDR2 as FQNEAQ (reference sequence). The CDR3 has 11 amino acids. CDR3 in DNA: TGTGCCAGCAGCGCCTCCTACGAGCAGTACTTC. The encoded protein is CASSASYEQYF.

V gene TRBV6-1 combines with J gene TRBJ2-2, with D possibly TRBD2 on 5 matching bases. Germline loops: CDR1 MNHNS, CDR2 SASEGT. The CDR3 length is 14 residues. Trimming cost V 1 base and J 10 bases, with 13 bases left between them. The CDR3 DNA reads as TGTGCCAGCAGTGAAGTCAGCGGTACCTTGGAGCTGTTTTTT. Protein sequence: CASSEVSGTLELFF.

This clonotype is labeled medium-sized. The genes are TRBV6-1 and TRBJ2-7; 12 nucleotides agree with TRBD1. The CDR3 is 15 residues long. J lost 3 bases, V lost 6 bases, and 6 bases had no gene match. Germline CDR1 MNHNS, CDR2 SASEGT. In DNA form, the CDR3 reads TGTGCCAGCAGCCTCGGGACAGGGGGCGGCTACGAGCAGTACTTC. Encoded protein: CASSLGTGGGYEQYF.

This clonotype was seen at least ten times. The chain recombines TRBV24-1 with TRBJ1-2; TRBD1 might be the D (6 bases). The CDR3 covers 14 residues. Trimming cost V 2 bases and J 4 bases, with 10 bases left between them. Germline CDR1 and CDR2: KGHDR and SFDVKD. DNA of the CDR3: TGTGCCACCAGTGATTGGCGGGGGGCCTATGGCTACACCTTC. Its translation: CATSDWRGAYGYTF.

At least ten counts were recorded for this clonotype. The chain has TRBV14 and TRBJ2-7, with D maybe TRBD2 (5 bases). The V and J ends lost 1 base and 6 bases respectively, with 7 bases between them. Germline V gene sequence: CDR1 SGHDN, CDR2 FVKESK. The CDR3 runs to 12 residues. The CDR3 loop is CASSQVRGEQYF. DNA of the CDR3: TGTGCCAGCAGCCAAGTTCGGGGCGAGCAGTACTTC.

This chain links TRBV6-1 with TRBJ1-2, with 9 bases identical to TRBD1. Per the germline V gene, CDR1 is MNHNS and CDR2 is SASEGT. Trimming took 0 bases from V and 6 from J; bases not matched to a gene: 11. CDR3 length equals 17 residues. The CDR3 DNA sequence: TGTGCCAGCAGTGAAGCCATAAGTACGACAGGGGGGGATGGCTACACCTTC. This translates into CASSEAISTTGGDGYTF.

This clonotype appeared many times. This sequence joins TRBV18 and TRBJ2-7, with unresolved D. V was shortened by 1 base and J by 2 bases, with 9 bases between the two germline ends. The CDR3 extends over 14 amino acids. Looked up from germline, CDR1 is KGHSH and CDR2 is LQKENI. This CDR3 reads CASSPQSGAYEQYF. Written as DNA, the CDR3 is TGTGCCAGCTCACCACAATCGGGCGCCTACGAGCAGTACTTC. Full variable domain (rest looked up from reference TRBV18 and TRBJ2-7): NAGVMQNPRHLVRRRGQEARLRCSPMKGHSHVYWYRQLPEEGLKFMVYLQKENIIDESGMPKERFSAEFPKEGPSILRIQQVVRGDSAAYFCASSPQSGAYEQYFGPGTRLTVT.

In this sample, this clonotype turned up many times. This chain uses TRBV9 with TRBJ2-3; 9 bases map to TRBD2. There are 15 residues in the CDR3. Germline V gene data show CDR1 as SGDLS and CDR2 as YYNGEE. V trimming: 8 bases; J trimming: 4 bases; junction bases outside the gene matches: 11. The CDR3 reads CARLGGGRVPDTQYF. The CDR3 DNA follows: TGTGCCAGGTTGGGGGGCGGGAGGGTCCCAGATACGCAGTATTTT.

A remark on this clonotype: Since a far larger clone is one base different, this is likely a read error. The chain employs TRBV15 and TRBJ2-7, with 7 bases that match TRBD2. The CDR3 is 14 residues long. V was clipped by 6 bases and J by 7 bases; unmatched bases: 12. Germline loops: CDR1 LNHNV, CDR2 YYDKDF (reference sequence). The CDR3 DNA reads as TGTGCCACCAGTCAAGGCGGGAGCATAGGGGAGCAGTACTTC. Protein product: CATSQGGSIGEQYF.

By share of the sample, this clonotype is medium-sized (0.01 to 0.1%). The chain recombines TRBV6-1 with TRBJ2-7, with 11 positions matching TRBD1. J lost 6 bases, V lost 6 bases, and 10 bases had no gene match. Germline CDR1 is MNHNS and CDR2 is SASEGT. CDR3 length: 15 amino acids. The CDR3: CASSGTPGQGGEQYF. CDR3 nucleotides: TGTGCCAGCAGCGGCACACCGGGACAGGGGGGCGAGCAGTACTTC.

This clonotype was counted ten times or more. The chain recombines TRBV28 with TRBJ1-4, with D hard to call. This CDR3 comprises 11 residues. V lost 7 bases and J lost 8, with 8 bases in between. Germline V lookup: CDR1 MDHEN, CDR2 SYDVKM. This chain's CDR3 is CASKQEEKLFF. The CDR3 DNA sequence: TGTGCCAGCAAGCAGGAAGAAAAACTGTTTTTT.